Listed below are T cell receptor beta chains from one sample, sequenced in a study of cytomegalovirus exposure and HLA in healthy donors. The assay was immunoSEQ multiplex PCR, and TCRdb's table has in-frame clones only and misses some. The sample lists around 300,000 clones; around 65% were seen once. Sequencing was performed on PBMCs. The source of these receptors is a female donor in good health and CMV-seronegative. Both conserved end residues are part of each CDR3. A D gene is named only where the DNA matches it firmly. Not every row has a clone size; where given, it reads once, few, many or a size class.

j_call,d_call,v_call,clone_size,cdr3_aa,cdr3_nt
TRBJ2-7,-,TRBV7-9,-,CASSLDKGEQYF,TGTGCCAGCAGCTTGGACAAGGGGGAGCAGTACTTC
TRBJ2-1,TRBD2,TRBV13,-,CASLTSGYNEQFF,TGTGCCAGCTTGACTAGCGGTTACAATGAGCAGTTCTTC
TRBJ2-1,TRBD2,TRBV7-2,once,CASSLAGTSGTYNEQFF,TGTGCCAGCAGCTTAGCAGGAACTAGCGGGACCTACAATGAGCAGTTCTTC
TRBJ1-1,-,TRBV7-9,once,CASSLRGSEAFF,TGTGCCAGCAGCTTAAGAGGCAGTGAAGCTTTCTTT
TRBJ2-7,TRBD2,TRBV5-1,-,CASSLAAGGRGSYEQYF,TGCGCCAGCAGCTTGGCGGCGGGGGGCAGGGGTTCCTACGAGCAGTACTTC
TRBJ2-1,-,TRBV7-9,-,CASSLRGLAYNEQFF,TGTGCCAGCAGCTTAAGAGGGCTCGCCTACAATGAGCAGTTCTTC
TRBJ2-1,-,TRBV27,-,CASSLSAYNEQFF,TGTGCCAGCAGTTTATCCGCCTACAATGAGCAGTTCTTC
TRBJ1-4,TRBD1,TRBV5-4,-,CASSPGTEINEKLFF,TGTGCCAGCAGCCCCGGGACAGAGATTAATGAAAAACTGTTTTTT
TRBJ1-5,-,TRBV15,few,CATSRDLGLNQPQHF,TGTGCCACCAGCAGAGATCTGGGCCTCAATCAGCCCCAGCATTTT
TRBJ1-1,-,TRBV7-9,-,CASSWPRTANTEAFF,TGTGCCAGCAGTTGGCCCCGGACAGCGAACACTGAAGCTTTCTTT
TRBJ2-7,TRBD1,TRBV2,few,CASETGLYEQYF,TGTGCCAGCGAGACAGGGCTCTACGAGCAGTACTTC
TRBJ2-2,-,TRBV9,-,CASRSRELPGPGELFF,TGTGCCAGCAGGAGCCGGGAGCTCCCTGGGCCCGGGGAGCTGTTTTTT
TRBJ2-1,-,TRBV7-9,few,CASSFLSQTNEQFF,TGTGCCAGCAGCTTCCTATCTCAAACTAATGAGCAGTTCTTC
TRBJ2-1,TRBD2,TRBV27,-,CASSFGLAGVNEQFF,TGTGCCAGCAGTTTTGGGCTAGCGGGAGTCAATGAGCAGTTCTTC
TRBJ2-5,TRBD2,TRBV5-1,once,CASSLAGDLRETQYF,TGCGCCAGCAGCTTAGCGGGGGACCTTAGGGAGACCCAGTACTTC
TRBJ2-2,-,TRBV5-1,-,CASSLDREGGELFF,TGCGCCAGCAGCTTGGACAGGGAAGGCGGGGAGCTGTTTTTT
TRBJ1-2,TRBD1,TRBV28,-,CVSSFYHRGQGAGGYTF,TGTGTCAGCAGTTTCTATCATCGGGGACAGGGGGCGGGTGGCTACACCTTC
TRBJ2-7,-,TRBV28,-,CASSSRTAFYEQYF,TGTGCCAGCAGTTCTAGGACAGCGTTCTACGAGCAGTACTTC
TRBJ2-7,-,TRBV5-4,-,CASSSSLGVKEQYF,TGTGCCAGCAGCTCCAGCCTAGGGGTAAAGGAGCAGTACTTC
TRBJ2-1,TRBD2,TRBV11-3,few,CASSLDGREGKDEQFF,TGTGCCAGCAGCTTAGACGGGCGGGAGGGCAAGGATGAGCAGTTCTTC
TRBJ1-1,TRBD1,TRBV10-2,-,CASSLTGGVTEAFF,TGCGCCAGCAGTCTCACAGGGGGAGTTACTGAAGCTTTCTTT
TRBJ2-1,-,TRBV5-4,few,CASSQLAESSYNEQFF,TGTGCCAGCAGTCAATTAGCGGAGAGCTCCTACAATGAGCAGTTCTTC
TRBJ2-1,TRBD2,TRBV7-2,-,CASSRPGGGRVNEQFF,TGTGCCAGCAGCCGACCCGGTGGCGGGAGGGTCAATGAGCAGTTCTTC
TRBJ1-5,-,TRBV6-1,-,CASSESIWGDQPQHF,TGTGCCAGCAGTGAATCGATCTGGGGGGATCAGCCCCAGCATTTT
TRBJ2-1,-,TRBV2,-,CASQRSPYNEQFF,TGTGCCAGCCAGAGGAGTCCCTACAATGAGCAGTTCTTC
TRBJ1-4,TRBD1,TRBV7-9,-,CASSLEGGGNEKLFF,TGTGCCAGCAGCTTAGAAGGGGGCGGTAATGAAAAACTGTTTTTT
TRBJ1-4,TRBD1,TRBV10-3,few,CAITRDRNEKLFF,TGTGCCATCACCCGGGACAGGAATGAAAAACTGTTTTTT
TRBJ1-2,TRBD1,TRBV6-4,-,CASSDGTGDYGYTF,TGTGCCAGCAGTGACGGGACAGGGGACTATGGCTACACCTTC
TRBJ1-2,-,TRBV27,-,CASRTSWGVQHYGYTF,TGTGCCAGCAGAACCAGCTGGGGGGTTCAGCACTATGGCTACACCTTC
TRBJ2-4,TRBD1,TRBV6-5,once,CASSYGTGGIQYF,TGTGCCAGCAGTTATGGGACAGGCGGAATACAGTACTTC
TRBJ1-2,TRBD1,TRBV7-3,-,CASSLRTGYGYTF,TGTGCCAGCAGCTTACGGACAGGGTATGGCTACACCTTC
TRBJ2-7,-,TRBV9,-,CASSVDEGSSYEQCF,TGTGCCAGCAGCGTAGACGAGGGTTCCTCCTACGAGCAGTGCTTC
TRBJ2-7,-,TRBV30,-,CAWSVGGGMNEQYF,TGTGCCTGGAGTGTGGGAGGAGGAATGAACGAGCAGTACTTC
TRBJ2-2,TRBD1,TRBV5-4,-,CASSQQGTNTGELFF,TGTGCCAGCAGCCAACAGGGGACGAACACCGGGGAGCTGTTTTTT
TRBJ2-2,TRBD2,TRBV7-9,-,CSSSWTSGSSGELFF,TGTTCCAGCAGTTGGACTAGCGGGAGCTCCGGGGAGCTGTTTTTT
TRBJ1-2,-,TRBV28,few,CASGRGWEGYTF,TGTGCCAGCGGCCGAGGGTGGGAGGGCTACACCTTC
TRBJ2-7,-,TRBV5-6,-,CASSLAEAEQYF,TGTGCCAGCAGCTTGGCCGAGGCGGAGCAGTACTTC
TRBJ2-2,TRBD2,TRBV6-1,-,CASSDSLAGVRGELFF,TGTGCCAGCAGTGATTCGCTAGCGGGAGTAAGAGGGGAGCTGTTTTTT
TRBJ2-5,-,TRBV5-1,-,CASSGGGGRALLQETQYF,TGCGCCAGCAGCGGAGGGGGGGGGCGCGCGCTCCTCCAAGAGACCCAGTACTTC
TRBJ2-2,-,TRBV2,-,CASRRGTSSGELFF,TGTGCCAGCAGGAGGGGGACCTCGAGCGGGGAGCTGTTTTTT
TRBJ1-4,TRBD1,TRBV15,-,CATSPEGQNEKLFF,TGTGCCACCAGCCCCGAGGGACAGAATGAAAAACTGTTTTTT
TRBJ2-2,TRBD2,TRBV6-1,-,CASSWLAGDTGELFF,TGTGCCAGCAGTTGGCTAGCGGGAGACACCGGGGAGCTGTTTTTT
TRBJ2-1,-,TRBV6-6,few,CASTAALAVNEQFF,TGTGCCAGCACCGCGGCCCTAGCAGTCAATGAGCAGTTCTTC
TRBJ2-2,TRBD1,TRBV10-3,-,CAISGRERTGEAGELFF,TGTGCCATCAGTGGTAGGGAGAGGACAGGGGAGGCCGGGGAGCTGTTTTTT
TRBJ2-2,TRBD2,TRBV9,-,CASSVRLAGGNSNTGELFF,TGTGCCAGCAGCGTAAGACTAGCGGGAGGGAATTCGAATACCGGGGAGCTGTTTTTT
TRBJ2-1,-,TRBV7-9,-,CASMDGTAGHEQFF,TGTGCCAGCATGGACGGGACGGCGGGACATGAGCAGTTCTTC
TRBJ2-1,TRBD2,TRBV7-2,-,CASSPGLAGDEQFF,TGTGCCAGCAGCCCGGGACTAGCGGGAGATGAGCAGTTCTTC
TRBJ2-1,TRBD1,TRBV27,-,CASSLGQVYEQFF,TGTGCCAGCAGTTTAGGACAGGTCTATGAGCAGTTCTTC
TRBJ2-1,TRBD2,TRBV5-1,few,CASSLALAGGPSYNEQFF,TGCGCCAGCAGCTTGGCCCTAGCGGGAGGCCCCTCCTACAATGAGCAGTTCTTC
TRBJ2-5,-,TRBV6-6,few,CASSLGLWGEETQYF,TGTGCCAGCAGCCTCGGCCTGTGGGGCGAGGAGACCCAGTACTTC
TRBJ1-1,-,TRBV18,-,CASSPPTGLNTEAFF,TGTGCCAGCTCACCCCCGACAGGTTTAAACACTGAAGCTTTCTTT